The 32 T cell receptor beta chains reported below all come from one sample, sequenced in a study of blood T cell repertoires in COVID-19. Method: immunoSEQ multiplex PCR; TCRdb's copy keeps in-frame clones and lacks some. The data show over 10,000 clones, just under 80% seen once. Sequenced material: peripheral blood. The receptor source for this set is a human donor in a cohort sampled during active COVID-19.

The chain is built from TRBV7-2 and TRBJ1-5, with D perhaps matching TRBD1 (6 bases). V was cut by 5 bases and J by 7 bases, with 12 bases left in between. This CDR3 has 13 amino acids. The germline gives CDR1 SGHTA, CDR2 FQGNSA. The CDR3 loop reads CASSLTQGQPQHF. CDR3 nucleotide sequence: TGTGCCAGCAGCCTCACCCAGGGGCAGCCCCAGCATTTT.

The V call is TRBV14, the J call TRBJ2-7, with a possible D match to TRBD2 (6 bases). CDR1 and CDR2 from the germline V gene are SGHDN and FVKESK. With 1 base removed from V and 12 bases from J, the gap between germline ends came to 13 bases. This CDR3 comprises 12 residues. CDR3 amino acids: CASSQVFGGLYF. CDR3 sequence (DNA): TGTGCCAGCAGCCAAGTATTCGGGGGTCTGTACTTC.

The chain has TRBV2 and TRBJ1-4, with unresolved D. The V gene lost 8 bases and the J gene lost 4 bases, with 11 bases spanning the gap. The CDR3 is made up of 13 amino acids. Germline assignment: CDR1 SNHLY and CDR2 FYNNEI. Written as DNA, the CDR3 is TGTGCCAGCGAAGCCGACTTTAATGAAAAACTGTTTTTT. Residues: CASEADFNEKLFF. The complete variable domain, with remaining parts taken from reference TRBV2 and TRBJ1-4, reads EPEVTQTPSHQVTQMGQEVILRCVPISNHLYFYWYRQILGQKVEFLVSFYNNEISEKSEIFDDQFSVERPDGSNFTLKIRSTKLEDSAMYFCASEADFNEKLFFGSGTQLSVL.

The chain carries TRBV11-1 and TRBJ2-5; TRBD1 agrees at 8 bases. V was pared by 5 bases and J by 4 bases, with 6 bases of the junction left unmatched. Germline V gene sequence: CDR1 SGHAT, CDR2 FQDESV (reference sequence). The CDR3 is 14 residues long. The CDR3 sequence is CASSPDRGTETQYF. The CDR3 DNA reads TGTGCCAGCAGCCCTGACAGGGGTACAGAGACCCAGTACTTC.

The chain employs TRBV7-9 and TRBJ1-6, with D perhaps matching TRBD1 (5 bases). Germline V gene data show CDR1 as SEHNR and CDR2 as FQNEAQ (reference sequence). This CDR3 region has 15 residues. The germline V and J ends were trimmed by 4 bases and 6 bases, with 13 bases remaining between them. CDR3 loop: CASSWGGARNSPLHF. In nucleotides, the CDR3 is TGTGCCAGCAGCTGGGGTGGGGCGCGTAATTCACCCCTCCACTTT. The full variable domain, with the rest looked up from reference TRBV7-9 and TRBJ1-6, is DTGVSQNPRHKITKRGQNVTFRCDPISEHNRLYWYRQTLGQGPEFLTYFQNEAQLEKSRLLSDRFSAERPKGSFSTLEIQRTEQGDSAMYLCASSWGGARNSPLHFGNGTRLTVT.

In this sample, this clone turned up once. J is TRBJ2-3 and V is TRBV10-3; D is undetermined. In germline, CDR1 is ENHRY, CDR2 SYGVKD. V dropped 2 bases and J dropped 1 base, with 10 bases sitting between them. This CDR3 contains 15 residues. CDR3 in amino acids: CAISEPTIRTDTQYF. DNA of the CDR3: TGTGCCATCAGTGAGCCGACAATCCGCACAGATACGCAGTATTTT.

The V call is TRBV21-1, the J call TRBJ1-5. TRBV21-1 has pseudogene status. This CDR3 contains 15 residues. CDR3 DNA sequence: TGTGCCAGCACCCCGACAGATCGGCGGGGTCAGCCCCAGCATTTT. Its translation: CASTPTDRRGQPQHF.

The rearrangement joins TRBV5-1 to TRBJ1-1; D perhaps matches TRBD1 (5 bases). The CDR3 sequence is 14 residues long. The V gene lost 4 bases and the J gene lost 1 base, with 11 bases spanning the gap. From germline, CDR1 is SGHRS and CDR2 YFSETQ. CDR3 protein: CASSLAGENTEAFF. In nucleotides, the CDR3 is TGCGCCAGCAGCCTTGCGGGGGAGAACACTGAAGCTTTCTTT.

V gene TRBV10-3 combines with J gene TRBJ2-1; perhaps TRBD2 as D (5 bases). V lost 6 bases and J 7 bases, leaving 13 bases between the germline ends. This CDR3 is built from 13 residues. Germline CDR1 reads ENHRY; CDR2 reads SYGVKD. CDR3 DNA: TGTGCCATCAGCCCGGGAAGTAGTAATGAGCAGTTCTTC. Translating it yields CAISPGSSNEQFF.

The V and J genes are TRBV2 and TRBJ2-1; the match to TRBD1 covers 9 bases. The V gene end was trimmed by 8 bases and the J gene end by 4 bases; junction bases not matched to a gene: 12. The germline gives CDR1 SNHLY, CDR2 FYNNEI. CDR3 length: 16 amino acids. CDR3 sequence (DNA): TGTGCCAGCTCCTACAGGGGGCGCGAGGGGTACAATGAGCAGTTCTTC. It is translated as CASSYRGREGYNEQFF. The full variable domain, in which reference TRBV2 and TRBJ2-1 provide the parts outside the CDR3, is EPEVTQTPSHQVTQMGQEVILRCVPISNHLYFYWYRQILGQKVEFLVSFYNNEISEKSEIFDDQFSVERPDGSNFTLKIRSTKLEDSAMYFCASSYRGREGYNEQFFGPGTRLTVL.

This clone came up a few times. The chain is built from TRBV14 and TRBJ2-3, with 10 nucleotides matching TRBD2. Germline V gene lookup returns CDR1 SGHDN and CDR2 FVKESK. V dropped 1 base and J dropped 2; count of bases not matched to a gene: 9. The length of the CDR3 is 18 residues. The CDR3 nucleotides are TGTGCCAGCAGCCAAGGAGGGCTAGCGGGGGCCTTCACAGATACGCAGTATTTT. It encodes CASSQGGLAGAFTDTQYF.

The chain joins TRBV20-1 to TRBJ1-4; D unclear. Trimming took 3 bases from V and 0 from J, leaving 11 bases between them. The CDR3 contains 15 residues. CDR1 DFQATT and CDR2 SNEGSKA come from the germline V gene (reference sequence). In nucleotides, the CDR3 is TGCAGTGCTAGTTCCCGGCAGGCAACTAATGAAAAACTGTTTTTT. Translation: CSASSRQATNEKLFF.

The genes are TRBV7-2 and TRBJ2-7; D is unresolved. Germline V gene sequence: CDR1 SGHTA, CDR2 FQGNSA. V shed 5 bases and J shed 3 bases, with 8 bases lying between them. The CDR3 runs 12 residues. The CDR3: CASSTYSYEQYF. The CDR3, as DNA: TGTGCCAGCAGCACTTACAGCTACGAGCAGTACTTC.

This clone has just one count. The CDR3 coding sequence is TGTGCCTGGCGGGGACAGGGGATGAACACTGAAGCTTTCTTT. It yields the protein CAWRGQGMNTEAFF. The J gene is TRBJ1-1, the V gene TRBV30; 10 bases line up with TRBD1. With 5 bases clipped from V and 0 bases from J, the junction kept 3 bases outside the gene matches. CDR3 length: 14 amino acids. CDR1 and CDR2 (germline): GTSNPN, SVGIG (reference sequence).

This clone was detected a few times. This chain uses TRBV15 with TRBJ1-1; 7 nucleotides align to TRBD1. CDR1 is LNHNV, CDR2 YYDKDF, per germline (reference sequence). Trimming at V came to 4 bases and at J to 4 bases, leaving 12 bases not matched to a gene. The CDR3 contains 16 residues. For the CDR3, the DNA is TGTGCCACCAGCACCCGGACAGGATGGATACCCACTGAAGCTTTCTTT. Translated, it gives CATSTRTGWIPTEAFF.

The rearrangement uses TRBV6-1 and TRBJ1-5, with TRBD1 matching 8 bases. Trimming took 4 bases from V and 1 from J; bases not matched to a gene: 6. The CDR3 length is 16 residues. CDR1 is MNHNS, CDR2 SASEGT, per germline. CDR3: CASSGYRGVSNQPQHF. DNA for the CDR3: TGTGCCAGCAGTGGGTACAGGGGGGTGAGCAATCAGCCCCAGCATTTT.

The rearrangement joins TRBV9 to TRBJ1-2; D may be TRBD1 (6 bases). The CDR3 consists of 12 residues. Trimming shortened V by 4 bases and J by 8 bases, and 12 bases separated the two germline ends. Per germline, CDR1 SGDLS and CDR2 YYNGEE. The CDR3, as DNA: TGTGCCAGCAGCCGCACAGGGATAGGCTACACCTTC. Amino acid sequence: CASSRTGIGYTF.

The chain uses TRBV27 and TRBJ2-5, with D tentatively TRBD2 (6 bases). Trimming shortened V by 2 bases and J by 5 bases, and 15 bases separated the two germline ends. The germline V gene encodes CDR1 MNHEY and CDR2 SMNVEV (reference sequence). The CDR3 runs 15 residues. CDR3 in DNA: TGTGCCAGCAGTTTACCCCCCGGGACTCGGGAGACCCAGTACTTC. Its protein product is CASSLPPGTRETQYF.

The chain links TRBV11-2 to TRBJ1-2; 9 positions match TRBD1. This CDR3 has 14 amino acids. The junction had 7 bases not matched to a gene; V was cut back by 3 bases and J by 8 bases. Germline values: CDR1 SGHAT, CDR2 FQNNGV. CDR3 residues: CASSFENRGPGYTF. CDR3 DNA sequence: TGTGCCAGCAGCTTCGAAAACAGGGGGCCCGGCTACACCTTC.

This chain connects TRBV6-5 to TRBJ1-4; D not resolved. The CDR3 has 13 residues. In germline, CDR1 is MNHEY, CDR2 SVGAGI. V lost 7 bases to trimming and J lost 8 bases, with 14 bases between them. CDR3 loop: CASKEPEGEKLFF. The CDR3 DNA sequence: TGTGCCAGCAAAGAGCCTGAGGGAGAAAAACTGTTTTTT.

The chain uses TRBV5-6 and TRBJ2-7; possibly TRBD2 for D (5 bases). V lost 0 bases and J 5 bases, leaving 12 bases between the germline ends. In germline, CDR1 is SGHDT, CDR2 YYEEEE. The CDR3 has 14 residues. The CDR3 loop is CASSLGGDFDEQYF. The CDR3 nucleotides read TGTGCCAGCAGCTTGGGGGGAGATTTTGACGAGCAGTACTTC.

This clone was seen a handful of times. This rearrangement joins TRBV3-1 (or the pseudogene TRBV3-2) to TRBJ2-7, with a tentative D call TRBD1 (6 bases). The CDR3 runs 15 residues. Trimming took off 6 bases at V and 1 base at J, with 16 bases between the two ends. Germline CDR1 LGHDT, CDR2 YNNKEL (reference sequence). The CDR3 reads CASRPSRGPSYEQYF. CDR3 coding DNA: TGTGCCAGCAGACCTTCCAGGGGCCCTTCCTACGAGCAGTACTTC.

The sample holds one count of this clone. The chain recombines TRBV10-3 with TRBJ2-7; D may be TRBD1 (5 bases). Germline loops: CDR1 ENHRY, CDR2 SYGVKD. The V gene lost 2 bases and the J gene lost 2 bases, with 7 bases spanning the gap. The CDR3 is made up of 13 amino acids. The DNA of the CDR3 is TGTGCCATCAGTGAGGTGACAGCCTACGAGCAGTACTTC. Its translation is CAISEVTAYEQYF.

The rearrangement uses TRBV18 and TRBJ2-1, with 12 nucleotides matching TRBD2. V dropped 1 base and J dropped 6; count of bases not matched to a gene: 1. Germline CDR1 and CDR2: KGHSH and LQKENI. The CDR3 loop spans 15 amino acids. CDR3: CASSPRTSGANEQFF. In DNA form, the CDR3 reads TGTGCCAGCTCACCACGGACTAGCGGGGCCAATGAGCAGTTCTTC.

The chain is built from TRBV27 and TRBJ2-5, with a weak D call TRBD2 (5 bases). Germline values: CDR1 MNHEY, CDR2 SMNVEV (reference sequence). This CDR3 has 15 residues. With 5 bases removed from V and 5 bases from J, the gap between germline ends came to 18 bases. In DNA form, the CDR3 reads TGTGCCAGCAGTCCACTACCGGCAAGGGAGGAGACCCAGTACTTC. Its protein product is CASSPLPAREETQYF.

This clone was recorded a few times. The chain carries TRBV28 and TRBJ2-2; possibly TRBD2 for D (6 bases). The germline V gene encodes CDR1 MDHEN and CDR2 SYDVKM. Trimming left V 5 bases short and J 4 bases short, with 11 bases between. CDR3 length equals 14 residues. The CDR3 here is CASSEAGSTGELFF. CDR3 in DNA: TGTGCCAGCAGTGAGGCGGGGAGCACCGGGGAGCTGTTTTTT.

The chain links TRBV4-3 to TRBJ2-3; D remains ambiguous. V gave up 3 bases and J gave up 5 bases, with 15 bases separating them. The V gene's germline CDR1 is LGHNA and CDR2 YSLEER. The CDR3 is made up of 15 amino acids. The CDR3 spells CASSQEIGNGDTQYF. In DNA form, the CDR3 reads TGCGCCAGCAGCCAGGAGATCGGCAACGGAGATACGCAGTATTTT.

This chain joins TRBV9 and TRBJ1-3; D call uncertain. With 4 bases removed from V and 4 bases from J, the gap between germline ends came to 15 bases. Germline lookup yields CDR1 SGDLS and CDR2 YYNGEE. This CDR3 is built from 15 residues. Written as DNA, the CDR3 is TGTGCCAGCAGCACCTACAGCGGAGTAGGAAACACCATATATTTT. It specifies CASSTYSGVGNTIYF.

The V gene is TRBV30, the J gene TRBJ1-1; D unresolved. CDR1 is GTSNPN, CDR2 SVGIG, per germline (reference sequence). V was trimmed by 0 bases and J by 1 base, leaving 18 bases between them. The CDR3 covers 17 residues. Written as DNA, the CDR3 is TGTGCCTGGAGTGTACCTCTAGCTTCGGCAGCGAACACTGAAGCTTTCTTT. It codes for CAWSVPLASAANTEAFF.

There are a few counts of this clone. The J gene is TRBJ1-1, the V gene TRBV29-1, with D maybe TRBD1 (6 bases). The CDR3 is 15 amino acids. The germline CDR1 and CDR2 sequences are SQVTM and ANQGSEA. V dropped 5 bases and J dropped 1 base, with 17 bases sitting between them. CDR3 in amino acids: CSVRLQGTPNTEAFF. CDR3 bases: TGCAGCGTTCGCTTACAGGGAACTCCGAACACTGAAGCTTTCTTT.

The chain carries TRBV12-1 and TRBJ2-1; the table's D gene call, TRBD2, was not cross checked with the DNA. TRBV12-1 is a recognized pseudogene. The CDR3 spans 14 residues. The CDR3, as DNA: TGTGCCAGCATCCCTCTAGCGGTCCACAATGAGCAGTTCTTC. Its translation is CASIPLAVHNEQFF.

The chain joins TRBV3-1 (or the pseudogene TRBV3-2) to TRBJ1-2; the match to TRBD1 covers 10 bases. Trimming cost V 2 bases and J 8 bases; bases outside gene matches: 11. The CDR3 is made up of 16 amino acids. Germline CDR1 LGHDT, CDR2 YNNKEL (reference sequence). The CDR3 sequence: CASSQRGQGGGGGYTF. The CDR3 DNA sequence: TGTGCCAGCAGCCAACGAGGACAGGGGGGAGGGGGGGGCTACACCTTC.